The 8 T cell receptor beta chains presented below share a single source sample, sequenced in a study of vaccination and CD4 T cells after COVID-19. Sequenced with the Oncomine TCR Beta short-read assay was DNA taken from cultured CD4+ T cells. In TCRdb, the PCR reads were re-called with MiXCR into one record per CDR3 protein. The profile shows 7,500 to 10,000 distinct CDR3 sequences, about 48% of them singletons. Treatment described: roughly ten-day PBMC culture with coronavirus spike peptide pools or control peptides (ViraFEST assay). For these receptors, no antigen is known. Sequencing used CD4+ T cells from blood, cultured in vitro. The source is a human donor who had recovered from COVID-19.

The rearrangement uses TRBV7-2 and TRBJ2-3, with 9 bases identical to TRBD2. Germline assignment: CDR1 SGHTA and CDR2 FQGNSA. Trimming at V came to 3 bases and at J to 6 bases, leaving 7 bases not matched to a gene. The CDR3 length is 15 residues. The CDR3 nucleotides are TGTGCCAGCAGCTTGCCGGGACTAGCAGAGGATACGCAGTATTTT. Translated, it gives CASSLPGLAEDTQYF.

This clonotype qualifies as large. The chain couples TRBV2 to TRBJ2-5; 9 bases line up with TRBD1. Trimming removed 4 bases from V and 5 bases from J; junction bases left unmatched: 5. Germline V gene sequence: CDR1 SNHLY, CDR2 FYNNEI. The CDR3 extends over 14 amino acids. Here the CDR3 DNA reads TGTGCCAGCAGTGTGACAGGGGGTACGGAGACCCAGTACTTC. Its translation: CASSVTGGTETQYF.

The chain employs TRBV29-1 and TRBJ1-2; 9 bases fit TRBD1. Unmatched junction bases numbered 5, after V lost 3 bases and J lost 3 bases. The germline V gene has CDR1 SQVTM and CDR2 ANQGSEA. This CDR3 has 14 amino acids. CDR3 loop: CSVEVGTGHYGYTF. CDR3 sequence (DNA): TGCAGCGTTGAGGTTGGGACAGGGCACTATGGCTACACCTTC.

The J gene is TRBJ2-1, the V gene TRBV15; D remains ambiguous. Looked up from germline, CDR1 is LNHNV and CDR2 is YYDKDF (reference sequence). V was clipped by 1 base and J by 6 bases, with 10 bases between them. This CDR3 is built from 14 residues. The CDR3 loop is CATSRVLERNEQFF. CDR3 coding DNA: TGTGCCACCAGCAGAGTTTTAGAGCGCAATGAGCAGTTCTTC.

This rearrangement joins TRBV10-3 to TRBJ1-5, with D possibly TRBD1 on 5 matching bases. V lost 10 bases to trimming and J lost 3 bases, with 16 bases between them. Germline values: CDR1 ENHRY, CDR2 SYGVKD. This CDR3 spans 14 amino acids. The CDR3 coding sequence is TGTGCCACTACTAAAGACAGTTTCAATCAGCCCCAGCATTTT. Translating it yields CATTKDSFNQPQHF.

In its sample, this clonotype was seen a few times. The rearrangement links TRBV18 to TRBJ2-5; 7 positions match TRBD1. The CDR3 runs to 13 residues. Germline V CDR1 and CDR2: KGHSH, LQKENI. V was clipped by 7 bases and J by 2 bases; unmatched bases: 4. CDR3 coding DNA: TGTGCCAGCTTACGGGGACAGCAAGAGACCCAGTACTTC. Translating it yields CASLRGQQETQYF.

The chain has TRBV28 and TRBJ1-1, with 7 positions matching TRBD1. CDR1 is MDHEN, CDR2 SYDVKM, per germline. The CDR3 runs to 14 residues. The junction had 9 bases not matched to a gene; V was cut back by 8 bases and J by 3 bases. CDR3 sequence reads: CASADRAAYTEAFF. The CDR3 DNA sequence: TGTGCCAGCGCCGACAGGGCAGCGTACACTGAAGCTTTCTTT.

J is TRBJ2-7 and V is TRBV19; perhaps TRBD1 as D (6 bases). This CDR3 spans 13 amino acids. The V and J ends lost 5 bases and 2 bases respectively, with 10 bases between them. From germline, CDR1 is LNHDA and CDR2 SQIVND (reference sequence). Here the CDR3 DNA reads TGTGCCAGTAGTGCCAGACAGGCCTACGAGCAGTACTTC. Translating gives CASSARQAYEQYF.